This T cell receptor beta chain came from a study of blood T cell repertoires in COVID-19. Overall study context: Material from acute and convalescent COVID-19 was sourced from the United States, Italy and Spain.

The germline V gene has CDR1 MDHEN and CDR2 SYDVKM. With V trimmed by 3 bases and J by 5 bases, 6 bases remained unmatched. CDR3 length: 15 residues. Libraries were prepared by immunoSEQ multiplex PCR; TCRdb keeps only in-frame clonotypes and omits some of them. The profile covers roughly 200,000 clones, with 70% to 90% appearing a single time and 2.9% taken by the ten largest. The V and J genes are TRBV28 and TRBJ2-7; 11 bases are a match to TRBD2. Sequences were obtained from peripheral blood. The source of this sequence is a woman under 40 with active or convalescent COVID-19. The CDR3 nucleotides read TGTGCCAGCAGTTTCTTAGCGGGAGGGCCCAACGAGCAGTACTTC. Amino acids: CASSFLAGGPNEQYF.